Sequencing of this T cell receptor beta chain was carried out in a study of CD8 T cells in ankylosing spondylitis. The study's findings and limits: The authors reported significant enrichment of disease-linked clones in matched ankylosing spondylitis synovial fluid. Earlier work had already found some motif variants in reactive arthritis synovial fluid and blood. The study identified a TCR beta motif of about eight highly homologous variants that appeared characteristic of ankylosing spondylitis blood.

Worth noting for this clonotype: The antigen remains unidentified.

Germline CDR1 is SQVTM and CDR2 is ANQGSEA. Trimming stripped 3 bases from V and 6 bases from J, with 12 bases between. CDR3 length: 13 residues. Quantitative molecular-barcoded 5'-RACE generated the TCR beta libraries. MiXCR, applied by TCRdb to the 5' RACE reads, yields one record per CDR3 protein. The sample consists of about 700,000 distinct CDR3 sequences, about 20% of them appearing once. Input material: blood, either unsorted or a sorted T cell fraction (not recorded which). This chain uses TRBV29-1 with TRBJ2-4; D is perhaps TRBD1 or TRBD2 (5 bases each). This clonotype was sampled from a male donor with ankylosing spondylitis. In DNA, the CDR3 is TGCAGCGTTGATAACCGGGACGGAAACATTCAGTACTTC. Translated, it gives CSVDNRDGNIQYF.